Listed here is a single T cell receptor beta chain. Authors' methods: The assay estimated nucleated cells by amplifying reference gene primers. Sequencing used immunoSEQ multiplex PCR; TCRdb keeps in-frame clones, though not all of them. V and J calls and clone size are copied from that table; D and trimming were computed from the DNA. The sample lists 160,000 or so clones, about 88% occurring once. The data originate from a study of blood T cell repertoires in COVID-19. Background on the study: COVID-19 samples, acute and convalescent, were from the United States, Italy and Spain. T cells, B-cell-depleted T cells, or PBMCs supplied cDNA or gDNA.

This CDR3 contains 14 residues. The V end lost 0 bases, the J end lost 9 bases, and 14 bases lay between the germline ends. CDR1 is SGHDT and CDR2 is YYEEEE in the germline V gene. The chain joins TRBV5-6 to TRBJ2-3; D not certain. The sequence came from a woman of 80 years or more with acute or convalescent COVID-19. Sample: peripheral blood. CDR3 nucleotides: TGTGCCAGCAGCTTGGATACAGAAACCAGAACGCAGTATTTT. Translating it yields CASSLDTETRTQYF.